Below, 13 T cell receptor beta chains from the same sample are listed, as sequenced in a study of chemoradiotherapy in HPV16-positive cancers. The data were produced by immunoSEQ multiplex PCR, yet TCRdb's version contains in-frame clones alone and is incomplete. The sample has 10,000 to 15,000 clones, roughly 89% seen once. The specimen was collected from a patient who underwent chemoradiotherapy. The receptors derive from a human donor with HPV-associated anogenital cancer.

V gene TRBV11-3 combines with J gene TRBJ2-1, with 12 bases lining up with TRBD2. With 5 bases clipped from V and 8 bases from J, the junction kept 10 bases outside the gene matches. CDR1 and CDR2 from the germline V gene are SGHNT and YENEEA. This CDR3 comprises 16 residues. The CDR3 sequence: CASSVSTSGGRDEQFF. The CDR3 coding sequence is TGTGCCAGCAGCGTTTCGACTAGCGGGGGTAGGGATGAGCAGTTCTTC. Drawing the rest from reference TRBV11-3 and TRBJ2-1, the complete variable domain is EAGVVQSPRYKIIEKKQPVAFWCNPISGHNTLYWYLQNLGQGPELLIRYENEEAVDDSQLPKDRFSAERLKGVDSTLKIQPAELGDSAVYLCASSVSTSGGRDEQFFGPGTRLTVL.

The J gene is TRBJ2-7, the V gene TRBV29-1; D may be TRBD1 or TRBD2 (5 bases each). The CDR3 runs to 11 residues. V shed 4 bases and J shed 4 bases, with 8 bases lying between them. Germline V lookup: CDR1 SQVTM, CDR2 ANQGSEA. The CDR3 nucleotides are TGCAGCGTTGCATGGGGGTACGAGCAGTACTTC. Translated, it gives CSVAWGYEQYF.

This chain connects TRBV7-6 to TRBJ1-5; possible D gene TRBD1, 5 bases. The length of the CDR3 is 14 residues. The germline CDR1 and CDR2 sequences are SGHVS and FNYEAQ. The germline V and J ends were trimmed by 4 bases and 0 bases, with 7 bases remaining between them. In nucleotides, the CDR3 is TGTGCCAGCAGCTCGGGGGATAGCAATCAGCCCCAGCATTTT. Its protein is CASSSGDSNQPQHF.

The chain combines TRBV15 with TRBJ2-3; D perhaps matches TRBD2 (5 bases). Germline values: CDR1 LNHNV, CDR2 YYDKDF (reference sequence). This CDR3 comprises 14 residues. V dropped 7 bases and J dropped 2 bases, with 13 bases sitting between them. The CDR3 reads CATTRDLATDTQYF. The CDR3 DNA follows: TGTGCCACCACGAGGGATCTCGCCACAGATACGCAGTATTTT.

The CDR3 sequence: CASNRDRFNEAFF. As DNA, the CDR3 is TGTGCCAGCAACCGGGACAGGTTTAATGAAGCTTTCTTT. The chain uses TRBV6-1 and TRBJ1-1, with 8 bases fitting TRBD1. CDR1 and CDR2 (germline): MNHNS, SASEGT. J lost 7 bases, V lost 7 bases, and 8 bases had no gene match. This CDR3 region has 13 residues.

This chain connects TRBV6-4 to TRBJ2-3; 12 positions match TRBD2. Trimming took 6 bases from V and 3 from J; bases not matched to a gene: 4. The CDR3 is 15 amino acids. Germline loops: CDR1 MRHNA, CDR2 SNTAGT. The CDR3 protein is CASRPTSGRTDTQYF. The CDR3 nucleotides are TGTGCCAGCAGACCTACTAGCGGGAGGACAGATACGCAGTATTTT.

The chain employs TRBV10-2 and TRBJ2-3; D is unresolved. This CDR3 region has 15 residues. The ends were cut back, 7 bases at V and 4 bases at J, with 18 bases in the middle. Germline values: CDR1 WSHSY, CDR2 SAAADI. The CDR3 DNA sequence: TGCGCCAGCATCGCGCAGGTCACGGGCGCAGATACGCAGTATTTT. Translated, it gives CASIAQVTGADTQYF.

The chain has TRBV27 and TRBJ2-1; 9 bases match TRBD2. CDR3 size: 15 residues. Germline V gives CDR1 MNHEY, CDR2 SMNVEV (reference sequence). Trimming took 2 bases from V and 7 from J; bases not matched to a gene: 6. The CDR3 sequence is CASSLMASGVNEQFF. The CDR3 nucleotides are TGTGCCAGCAGTTTAATGGCTAGCGGGGTAAATGAGCAGTTCTTC.

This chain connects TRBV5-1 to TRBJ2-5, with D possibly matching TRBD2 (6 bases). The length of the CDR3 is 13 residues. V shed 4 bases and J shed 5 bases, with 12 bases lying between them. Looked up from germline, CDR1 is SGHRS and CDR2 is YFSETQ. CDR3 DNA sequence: TGCGCCAGCAGCGAGTCGGGAGTCGAGACCCAGTACTTC. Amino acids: CASSESGVETQYF.

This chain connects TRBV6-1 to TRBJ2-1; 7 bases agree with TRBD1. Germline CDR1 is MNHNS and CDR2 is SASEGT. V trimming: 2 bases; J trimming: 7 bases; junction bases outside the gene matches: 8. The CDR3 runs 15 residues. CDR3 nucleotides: TGTGCCAGCAGTGAACCCGGACAGGTTACGAATGAGCAGTTCTTC. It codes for CASSEPGQVTNEQFF.

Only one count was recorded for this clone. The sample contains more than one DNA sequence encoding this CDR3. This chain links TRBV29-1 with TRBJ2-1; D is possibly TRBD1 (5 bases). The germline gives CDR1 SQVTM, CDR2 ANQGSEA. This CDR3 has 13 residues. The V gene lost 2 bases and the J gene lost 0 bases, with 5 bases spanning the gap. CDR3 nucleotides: TGCAGCGTTGAAACAGGCTCCTACAATGAGCAGTTCTTC. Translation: CSVETGSYNEQFF.

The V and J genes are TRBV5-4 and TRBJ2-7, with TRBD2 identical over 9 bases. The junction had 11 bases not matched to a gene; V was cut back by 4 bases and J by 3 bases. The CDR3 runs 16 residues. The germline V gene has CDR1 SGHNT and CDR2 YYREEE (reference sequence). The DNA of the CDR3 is TGTGCCAGCAGCCCCGGTGCCCTAGCGGGAAACTACGAGCAGTACTTC. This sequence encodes CASSPGALAGNYEQYF. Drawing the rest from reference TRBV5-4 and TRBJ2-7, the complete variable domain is ETGVTQSPTHLIKTRGQQVTLRCSSQSGHNTVSWYQQALGQGPQFIFQYYREEENGRGNFPPRFSGLQFPNYSSELNVNALELDDSALYLCASSPGALAGNYEQYFGPGTRLTVT.

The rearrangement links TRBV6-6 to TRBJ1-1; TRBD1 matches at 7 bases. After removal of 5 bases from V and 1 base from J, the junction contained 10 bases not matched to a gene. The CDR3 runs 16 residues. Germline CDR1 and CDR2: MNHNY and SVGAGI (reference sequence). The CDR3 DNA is TGTGCCAGCAGTGGCCTCTACGGACAGGCGAACACTGAAGCTTTCTTT. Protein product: CASSGLYGQANTEAFF.